This T cell receptor beta chain came from a study of cytomegalovirus exposure and HLA in healthy donors. Looking at the study overall: An early data release held around 80 million unique TCRs from HLA-typed donors. Overall study results and limits: It was assumed in the presence/absence analyses that sequencing depth was roughly uniform across donors. The study listed 150 to 200 cytomegalovirus-associated TCR beta chains.

Germline V gene lookup returns CDR1 MDHEN and CDR2 SYDVKM. V was shortened by 4 bases and J by 3 bases, with 13 bases between the two germline ends. The CDR3 covers 15 residues. The PCR used 60 Vbeta and 13 Jbeta primers. The assay was immunoSEQ multiplex PCR, and TCRdb's table has in-frame clones only and misses some. This table lists around 190,000 clones. Turning to this clone: The antigen is undetermined.

The source material was PBMCs. The chain links TRBV28 to TRBJ1-5; D ambiguous. This TCR came from a woman in her twenties or thirties in good health and CMV-seropositive. The CDR3 sequence is CASSSPTKFNQPQHF. As DNA, the CDR3 is TGTGCCAGCAGTTCCCCCACTAAGTTCAATCAGCCCCAGCATTTT.